In its sample, the clone carrying this TCR beta chain was seen many times. No antigen is known for it. This sample was taken from a study of T cell repertoires in cytomegalovirus infection. Looking at the study overall: Carrying CMV and the relevant HLA type showed in public TCR beta signatures.

TCRdb reanalysed the reads using MiXCR and keeps one entry per CDR3 protein. The top ten clones hold around 8.1% of a sample with 200,000 to 300,000 distinct CDR3 sequences, roughly an eighth of them seen once. Per germline, CDR1 SGHVS and CDR2 FQNEAQ. The ends were cut back, 4 bases at V and 5 bases at J, with 17 bases in the middle. The CDR3 is 15 residues long. Study-wide results and caveats: Cumulative frequency of public TCR beta families picked out carriers of CMV plus the relevant HLA. Dominating the ex vivo response were HLA-C-restricted CMV-specific TCR beta clonotypes.

The TCR sequence derives from a human donor in good health (CMV status not recorded). Some clones in this sample may be carry-over from other donors' samples. This sequence joins TRBV7-8 and TRBJ1-1; D is possibly TRBD1 (5 bases). Sequencing input: PBMCs. CDR3 in DNA: TGTGCCAGCAGCTCGGGCAGGACTGGGGGGACTGAAGCTTTCTTT. Amino acid sequence: CASSSGRTGGTEAFF.